The 23 T cell receptor beta chains below all came from one sample that was sequenced in a study of T cell responses to AZD1222 COVID-19 vaccine. Assay: immunoSEQ multiplex PCR; the TCRdb copy retains only in-frame clones and omits some. The table lists tens of thousands of clones, over 60% of them singletons. Specimen: peripheral blood, collected on day 0 of AZD1222 vaccination. These receptor sequences come from an adult in good health.

The chain couples TRBV3-1 (or the pseudogene TRBV3-2) to TRBJ2-3; 7 bases are a match to TRBD2. The CDR3 has 16 residues. Germline V gene sequence: CDR1 LGHDT, CDR2 YNNKEL (reference sequence). The V segment lost 0 bases and the J segment 1 base; nucleotides outside the gene matches: 4. In DNA form, the CDR3 reads TGTGCCAGCAGCCAAGAACCTGGGGGGGGCACAGATACGCAGTATTTT. As protein: CASSQEPGGGTDTQYF.

The chain joins TRBV10-3 to TRBJ1-1; D unclear. Germline CDR1 is ENHRY and CDR2 is SYGVKD. V lost 6 bases to trimming and J lost 1 base, with 18 bases between them. The CDR3 runs 16 residues. The CDR3 coding sequence is TGTGCCATCAGGGGAGGCAGGACCAATACGAACACTGAAGCTTTCTTT. Its translation is CAIRGGRTNTNTEAFF.

This chain connects TRBV14 to TRBJ2-1, with D unresolved. Germline CDR1 and CDR2: SGHDN and FVKESK. The CDR3 totals 11 residues. Trimming removed 1 base at V and 9 bases at J, with 4 bases between. The CDR3 nucleotides are TGTGCCAGCAGCCAAGTTAGTGAGCAGTTCTTC. Protein product: CASSQVSEQFF.

V gene TRBV20-1 combines with J gene TRBJ2-5, with D maybe TRBD1 (6 bases). Deletions cut 3 bases from V and 4 bases from J, with 12 bases between. The germline gives CDR1 DFQATT, CDR2 SNEGSKA (reference sequence). The CDR3 runs 13 residues. The CDR3 region has the DNA TGCAGTGCTAGTAAGGGGGTACGAGAGACCCAGTACTTC. Translating gives CSASKGVRETQYF.

This chain joins TRBV7-2 and TRBJ2-2, with TRBD2 identical over 7 bases. Unmatched junction bases numbered 21, after V lost 4 bases and J lost 7 bases. Germline CDR1 reads SGHTA; CDR2 reads FQGNSA. CDR3 length: 19 amino acids. The CDR3 here is CASSSLPTSVQGYGGELFF. CDR3 in DNA: TGTGCCAGCAGCTCCCTCCCAACTAGCGTCCAAGGGTATGGCGGGGAGCTGTTTTTT.

The chain carries TRBV29-1 and TRBJ1-3; D is undetermined. From germline, CDR1 is SQVTM and CDR2 ANQGSEA. The CDR3 spans 13 residues. V was shortened by 1 base and J by 2 bases, with 6 bases between the two germline ends. CDR3 sequence reads: CSVEGVAGNTIYF. The CDR3 DNA reads TGCAGCGTTGAAGGGGTGGCTGGAAACACCATATATTTT.

This clone is a singleton in its sample. This chain links TRBV21-1 with TRBJ2-1; no check of the table's D call, TRBD2, against the DNA was made. TRBV21-1 is labeled a pseudogene. CDR3 size: 17 residues. CDR3 in amino acids: CASSLQLGLAGNNEQFF. As DNA, the CDR3 is TGTGCCAGCAGCCTCCAATTGGGACTAGCGGGTAACAATGAGCAGTTCTTC.

The rearrangement links TRBV11-2 to TRBJ2-4, with unresolved D. Germline V lookup: CDR1 SGHAT, CDR2 FQNNGV. The CDR3 totals 14 residues. V lost 1 base, J lost 3 bases, and 7 bases lay in between. In nucleotides, the CDR3 is TGTGCCAGCAGCTTAGGGGTGGGCAAAAACATTCAGTACTTC. It specifies CASSLGVGKNIQYF.

The chain combines TRBV6-5 with TRBJ2-7; 13 bases map to TRBD2. This CDR3 has 15 amino acids. CDR1 is MNHEY, CDR2 SVGAGI, per germline. With V trimmed by 6 bases and J by 7 bases, 9 bases remained unmatched. The CDR3 DNA reads as TGTGCCAGCAGCAAAGGACTAGCGGGAGAAAGTGAGCAGTACTTC. Translated, it gives CASSKGLAGESEQYF.

The V gene is TRBV4-2, the J gene TRBJ1-1; D is unclear. CDR1 and CDR2 (germline): LGHNA, YNFKEQ. The CDR3 runs to 14 residues. Trimming removed 0 bases at V and 0 bases at J, with 5 bases between. CDR3 residues: CASSQDTLNTEAFF. CDR3 in DNA: TGTGCCAGCAGCCAAGATACCCTGAACACTGAAGCTTTCTTT.

The rearrangement joins TRBV27 to TRBJ2-5; no clear D gene. The CDR3 totals 14 residues. With 2 bases removed from V and 4 bases from J, the gap between germline ends came to 11 bases. Germline V gives CDR1 MNHEY, CDR2 SMNVEV (reference sequence). CDR3 amino acids: CASSLRPAGETQYF. The CDR3 DNA follows: TGTGCCAGCAGTTTACGGCCAGCAGGAGAGACCCAGTACTTC.

The rearrangement links TRBV28 to TRBJ2-1; D unresolved. The CDR3 loop spans 15 amino acids. Germline V gene lookup returns CDR1 MDHEN and CDR2 SYDVKM. The V end lost 4 bases, the J end lost 7 bases, and 17 bases lay between the germline ends. The CDR3 sequence is CASSSGSSGTNEQFF. CDR3 DNA: TGTGCCAGCAGTTCCGGTTCCTCTGGTACAAATGAGCAGTTCTTC.

The V gene is TRBV7-9, the J gene TRBJ1-5; D remains ambiguous. CDR3 size: 16 residues. Germline V gives CDR1 SEHNR, CDR2 FQNEAQ (reference sequence). V shed 1 base and J shed 2 bases, with 12 bases lying between them. The CDR3: CASSLGWSSRNQPQHF. For the CDR3, the DNA is TGTGCCAGCAGCTTAGGGTGGTCCAGCCGCAATCAGCCCCAGCATTTT.

The V and J genes are TRBV11-2 and TRBJ1-2; D is ambiguous. Trimming removed 0 bases from V and 4 bases from J, with 9 bases in between. The germline CDR1 and CDR2 sequences are SGHAT and FQNNGV. This CDR3 is 14 amino acids long. CDR3 bases: TGTGCCAGCAGCTTAGAAGGAGGGATCTATGGCTACACCTTC. This encodes CASSLEGGIYGYTF.

The sample holds a few counts of this clone. J is TRBJ2-1 and V is TRBV7-9; 8 bases are shared with TRBD2. This CDR3 is built from 17 residues. CDR1 is SEHNR, CDR2 FQNEAQ, per germline (reference sequence). V was pared by 6 bases and J by 4 bases, with 14 bases of the junction left unmatched. The DNA of the CDR3 is TGTGCCAGCAGGCCCCCAAAAAGCGGGGGCTTATACAATGAGCAGTTCTTC. Amino acids: CASRPPKSGGLYNEQFF.

The J gene is TRBJ2-3, the V gene TRBV2, with 15 bases lining up with TRBD2. Per the germline V gene, CDR1 is SNHLY and CDR2 is FYNNEI. Unmatched junction bases numbered 7, after V lost 6 bases and J lost 3 bases. This CDR3 contains 17 residues. In DNA form, the CDR3 reads TGTGCCAGCAGGAGGACTAGCGGGAGGGATTTAACAGATACGCAGTATTTT. It codes for CASRRTSGRDLTDTQYF.

The V call is TRBV6-5, the J call TRBJ2-1; TRBD2 matches at 9 bases. There are 16 residues in the CDR3. With V trimmed by 4 bases and J by 4 bases, 8 bases remained unmatched. Germline values: CDR1 MNHEY, CDR2 SVGAGI. The CDR3 reads CASSSRRLADYNEQFF. CDR3 coding DNA: TGTGCCAGCAGTTCCCGTCGACTAGCGGATTACAATGAGCAGTTCTTC.

The rearrangement joins TRBV6-5 to TRBJ1-4; D is undetermined. Germline CDR1 and CDR2: MNHEY and SVGAGI. V was shortened by 0 bases and J by 7 bases, with 15 bases between the two germline ends. The CDR3 loop spans 16 amino acids. The CDR3 spells CASSYSIQSSREKLFF. In nucleotides, the CDR3 is TGTGCCAGCAGTTACTCGATCCAATCCTCCCGTGAAAAACTGTTTTTT.

The CDR3 region has the DNA TGCGCCAGCAGCTTGGTGATGAGTCTCGCAGATACGCAGTATTTT. Translating it yields CASSLVMSLADTQYF. The rearrangement uses TRBV5-1 and TRBJ2-3; no definite D call. The germline CDR1 and CDR2 sequences are SGHRS and YFSETQ. Trimming left V 0 bases short and J 4 bases short, with 12 bases between. This CDR3 region has 15 residues.

The chain uses TRBV19 and TRBJ1-2; maybe TRBD1 (6 bases). The V end was cut by 4 bases, the J end by 4 bases, with 19 bases between. The CDR3 consists of 16 residues. Germline V lookup: CDR1 LNHDA, CDR2 SQIVND (reference sequence). CDR3 in DNA: TGTGCCAGTAGTACGACAAGACAGGCTGCCTCCTATGGCTACACCTTC. Translated, it gives CASSTTRQAASYGYTF.

The chain couples TRBV11-2 to TRBJ2-1; 11 bases agree with TRBD2. V lost 1 base and J lost 13; bases outside the gene matches: 6. The CDR3 has 14 amino acids. CDR1 SGHAT and CDR2 FQNNGV come from the germline V gene. CDR3 DNA sequence: TGTGCCAGCAGCTTAGGACTAGCGGGATACCATCAGTTCTTC. It is translated as CASSLGLAGYHQFF.

The rearrangement links TRBV15 to TRBJ1-1; D call uncertain. This CDR3 spans 13 amino acids. Germline values: CDR1 LNHNV, CDR2 YYDKDF (reference sequence). V lost 5 bases and J 4 bases, leaving 11 bases between the germline ends. The CDR3 sequence is CATSPGMVTEAFF. CDR3 DNA sequence: TGTGCCACCAGCCCGGGAATGGTCACTGAAGCTTTCTTT.

Written as DNA, the CDR3 is TGTGCCAGCAGCCCCCGGACAGGGACCTATGGCTACACCTTC. It encodes CASSPRTGTYGYTF. The chain is built from TRBV5-6 and TRBJ1-2, with 8 bases lining up with TRBD1. V shed 4 bases and J 4 bases; nucleotides not matched to a gene: 6. The CDR3 has 14 amino acids. Germline assignment: CDR1 SGHDT and CDR2 YYEEEE.